What follows is one TCR beta chain and its context. The data are from a study of glioma-infiltrating T cells after dendritic cell vaccination. TCRdb's copy holds only in-frame clones and misses some; the assay was immunoSEQ multiplex PCR. The sample contains around 89,000 clones, approximately 84% of which appear only once. The origin of this receptor is a human donor with glioblastoma. The sample consisted of blood, taken before dendritic cell vaccination.

The CDR3 sequence: CASTLETGSFYEQYF. The CDR3 DNA sequence: TGTGCCAGCACGCTGGAGACAGGGAGCTTCTACGAGCAGTACTTC. The rearrangement joins TRBV2 to TRBJ2-7; 7 bases agree with TRBD1. CDR3 size: 15 residues. Germline V gives CDR1 SNHLY, CDR2 FYNNEI. The junction had 12 bases not matched to a gene; V was cut back by 7 bases and J by 3 bases.